The 26 T cell receptor beta chains in this list originate from one sample, sequenced in a study of CD4 T cell repertoires in COVID-19. Their specific antigens are unknown. CFSE-labeled cells were stimulated with autologous monocytes plus recombinant SARS-CoV-2 spike or nucleoprotein. Libraries were prepared by immunoSEQ multiplex PCR; TCRdb keeps only in-frame clonotypes and omits some of them. Here the sample spans several hundred clones, around 25% being singletons. Here the sequenced sample was central memory CD4+ T cells, cultured in vitro, taken after recovery from COVID-19. Source of these receptors: a human donor who had COVID-19.

This clone was observed a few times. This chain links TRBV7-2 with TRBJ1-4; TRBD1 aligns across 9 bases. The V gene end was trimmed by 1 base and the J gene end by 5 bases; junction bases not matched to a gene: 5. CDR3 length: 16 residues. Germline CDR1 SGHTA, CDR2 FQGNSA. CDR3 region: CASSLGNTGGNEKLFF. CDR3 bases: TGTGCCAGCAGCTTAGGGAACACAGGGGGCAATGAAAAACTGTTTTTT.

The chain joins TRBV5-1 to TRBJ2-1; weak D call: TRBD1 (6 bases). Germline V gene lookup returns CDR1 SGHRS and CDR2 YFSETQ. The length of the CDR3 is 15 residues. V shed 6 bases and J shed 7 bases, with 20 bases lying between them. CDR3 sequence (DNA): TGCGCCAGCAAGCCGGGACACCCGTTTCGGAATGAGCAGTTCTTC. This codes for CASKPGHPFRNEQFF.

Judged by abundance, this clone is large (0.1 to 1%). The chain is built from TRBV2 and TRBJ2-5; 10 bases align to TRBD1. V shed 8 bases and J 4 bases; nucleotides not matched to a gene: 13. The V gene's germline CDR1 is SNHLY and CDR2 FYNNEI. This CDR3 spans 16 amino acids. The CDR3 nucleotides read TGTGCCAGCGCCGGGGACAGGGGCAACGGTGGAGAGACCCAGTACTTC. Translation gives CASAGDRGNGGETQYF.

In its sample, this clone is medium-sized. The V and J genes are TRBV19 and TRBJ2-3; 8 positions agree with TRBD2. The CDR3 spans 15 residues. The V gene end was trimmed by 3 bases and the J gene end by 2 bases; junction bases not matched to a gene: 4. The germline CDR1 and CDR2 sequences are LNHDA and SQIVND (reference sequence). The CDR3 DNA sequence: TGTGCCAGTAGTATGACTAGCGCACACACAGATACGCAGTATTTT. Amino acid sequence: CASSMTSAHTDTQYF.

This clone rates as medium-sized (0.01 to 0.1%). The gene calls are TRBV29-1 and TRBJ1-1, with D possibly being TRBD1 (5 bases). Germline V gene data show CDR1 as SQVTM and CDR2 as ANQGSEA. The CDR3 contains 12 residues. CDR3 sequence reads: CIPDSLNTEAFF. The DNA of the CDR3 is TGCATACCCGACAGCTTGAACACTGAAGCTTTCTTT.

This clone has a handful of counts. The chain recombines TRBV7-2 with TRBJ2-3; no definite D call. CDR1 SGHTA and CDR2 FQGNSA come from the germline V gene. The CDR3 loop spans 14 amino acids. V lost 5 bases, J lost 0 bases, and 9 bases lay in between. CDR3 amino acids: CASSTSSSTDTQYF. The CDR3 DNA reads as TGTGCCAGCAGCACGAGCAGTAGCACAGATACGCAGTATTTT.

Relative to its sample, this clone is hyperexpanded (1% or more). The gene calls are TRBV5-6 and TRBJ2-7; TRBD1 agrees at 10 bases. Germline V gives CDR1 SGHDT, CDR2 YYEEEE. The CDR3 runs to 14 residues. Germline trimming cut 3 bases from V and 5 bases from J; bases unmatched to any gene: 5. As DNA, the CDR3 is TGTGCCAGCAGCTGGGACAGGGGCGGGGACGAGCAGTACTTC. Translation gives CASSWDRGGDEQYF.

This clone is labeled as medium-sized. V usage is TRBV7-3 and J usage is TRBJ2-2; 8 bases align to TRBD1. V trimming: 1 base; J trimming: 2 bases; junction bases outside the gene matches: 3. This CDR3 region has 16 residues. Germline lookup yields CDR1 SGHTA and CDR2 FQGTGA. CDR3 in amino acids: CASSLRDRFNTGELFF. The CDR3 DNA is TGTGCCAGCAGCTTAAGGGACAGGTTCAACACCGGGGAGCTGTTTTTT.

This clone was observed a handful of times. This chain joins TRBV12-3 or TRBV12-4 and TRBJ2-4; D gene ambiguous. The CDR3 is made up of 13 amino acids. Trimming pared 5 bases from V and 1 base from J, leaving 6 bases between. The CDR3 DNA is TGTGCCAGCAGTCCGCAGGCCAAAAACATTCAGTACTTC. This sequence encodes CASSPQAKNIQYF.

In its sample, this clone is medium-sized (0.01 to 0.1%). The chain combines TRBV7-9 with TRBJ1-4; D remains ambiguous. Trimming cost V 3 bases and J 8 bases, with 10 bases left between them. The CDR3 is 13 amino acids. The germline V gene has CDR1 SEHNR and CDR2 FQNEAQ (reference sequence). The CDR3 here is CASSFTDGEKLFF. CDR3 bases: TGTGCCAGCAGCTTCACGGACGGGGAAAAACTGTTTTTT. Full variable domain (rest looked up from reference TRBV7-9 and TRBJ1-4): DTGVSQNPRHKITKRGQNVTFRCDPISEHNRLYWYRQTLGQGPEFLTYFQNEAQLEKSRLLSDRFSAERPKGSFSTLEIQRTEQGDSAMYLCASSFTDGEKLFFGSGTQLSVL.

This clone is classed as medium-sized. The genes are TRBV7-2 and TRBJ2-5; 11 nucleotides agree with TRBD1. CDR3 length: 16 amino acids. Unmatched junction bases numbered 6, after V lost 1 base and J lost 5 bases. Germline assignment: CDR1 SGHTA and CDR2 FQGNSA. The CDR3 DNA is TGTGCCAGCAGCTTAGTTGGGACAGGGGGTTACGAGACCCAGTACTTC. This encodes CASSLVGTGGYETQYF.

This clone is termed medium-sized (0.01 to 0.1%). V gene TRBV2 combines with J gene TRBJ2-6; D uncertain. The CDR3 length is 14 residues. Trimming cost V 10 bases and J 0 bases, with 10 bases left between them. Per germline, CDR1 SNHLY and CDR2 FYNNEI. The CDR3 nucleotides are TGTGCCACAGGAAGAGACTCTGGGGCCAACGTCCTGACTTTC. It encodes CATGRDSGANVLTF.

This clone is large. The chain links TRBV19 to TRBJ2-5, with 8 bases that match TRBD1. The CDR3 contains 15 residues. CDR1 is LNHDA, CDR2 SQIVND, per germline (reference sequence). V was clipped by 6 bases and J by 2 bases; unmatched bases: 8. The CDR3 region is CASRMTGVSQETQYF. CDR3 coding DNA: TGTGCCAGTAGAATGACAGGGGTGAGTCAAGAGACCCAGTACTTC.

The CDR3 region has the DNA TGTGCCAGCCGTAAAGGGGCCAACGTCCTGACTTTC. Translating gives CASRKGANVLTF. J is TRBJ2-6 and V is TRBV27, with D uncertain. The germline V gene encodes CDR1 MNHEY and CDR2 SMNVEV (reference sequence). CDR3 length equals 12 residues. Trimming left V 8 bases short and J 4 bases short, with 6 bases between. Together with reference TRBV27 and TRBJ2-6, the CDR3 gives the full variable domain: EAQVTQNPRYLITVTGKKLTVTCSQNMNHEYMSWYRQDPGLGLRQIYYSMNVEVTDKGDVPEGYKVSRKEKRNFPLILESPSPNQTSLYFCASRKGANVLTFGAGSRLTVL.

By share of the sample, this clone is large (0.1 to 1%). The V and J genes are TRBV5-4 and TRBJ1-6; 7 nucleotides agree with TRBD1. CDR3 length: 14 residues. Trimming cost V 0 bases and J 6 bases; bases outside gene matches: 0. Germline V gene lookup returns CDR1 SGHNT and CDR2 YYREEE (reference sequence). DNA of the CDR3: TGTGCCAGCAGCTTGGGACAGGGTAATTCACCCCTCCACTTT. This translates into CASSLGQGNSPLHF.

The chain links TRBV7-2 to TRBJ1-4; D not certain. The CDR3 is 12 residues long. CDR1 and CDR2 (germline): SGHTA, FQGNSA. Trimming stripped 1 base from V and 7 bases from J, with 4 bases between. CDR3 in DNA: TGTGCCAGCAGCTTAGAGGGTGAAAAACTGTTTTTT. Translating gives CASSLEGEKLFF.

The chain links TRBV21-1 to TRBJ2-4; no check of the table's D call, TRBD1, against the DNA was made. TRBV21-1 is given as a pseudogene. The CDR3 covers 15 residues. The CDR3 spells CASVQGGIAKNIQYF. The CDR3 region has the DNA TGTGCCAGCGTACAGGGGGGGATAGCCAAAAACATTCAGTACTTC.

The V and J genes are TRBV3-1 (or the pseudogene TRBV3-2) and TRBJ1-5, with unresolved D. The germline gives CDR1 LGHDT, CDR2 YNNKEL (reference sequence). This CDR3 contains 17 residues. The V end lost 5 bases, the J end lost 5 bases, and 22 bases lay between the germline ends. CDR3 protein: CASSTASPIWHHQPQHF. CDR3 nucleotides: TGTGCCAGCAGCACCGCGTCTCCCATTTGGCATCATCAGCCCCAGCATTTT.

This sequence joins TRBV5-8 and TRBJ1-5; no clear D gene. The CDR3 consists of 15 residues. Trimming pared 0 bases from V and 7 bases from J, leaving 14 bases between. Germline V lookup: CDR1 SGHTS, CDR2 YDEGEE. Here the CDR3 DNA reads TGTGCCAGCAGCTTGGGAGGGTGGAACGGGCAGCCCCAGCATTTT. It translates to CASSLGGWNGQPQHF.

The J gene is TRBJ1-6, the V gene TRBV7-8; possibly TRBD1 for D (5 bases). The V gene lost 7 bases and the J gene lost 0 bases, with 19 bases spanning the gap. Germline-derived CDR1 and CDR2 are SGHVS and FQNEAQ. The CDR3 spans 18 residues. CDR3 loop: CASTQGRSYGSYNSPLHF. The CDR3 DNA reads TGTGCCAGCACCCAGGGTCGGAGTTATGGCTCCTATAATTCACCCCTCCACTTT.

This clone is large (0.1 to 1%) by share. The genes are TRBV30 and TRBJ2-1; no definite D call. This CDR3 is 15 amino acids long. Germline V lookup: CDR1 GTSNPN, CDR2 SVGIG (reference sequence). The germline V and J ends were trimmed by 1 base and 4 bases, with 14 bases remaining between them. The CDR3 coding sequence is TGTGCCTGGAGTGGCGGCTCGGGCAGATACAATGAGCAGTTCTTC. Residues: CAWSGGSGRYNEQFF. The whole variable domain, remainder taken from reference TRBV30 and TRBJ2-1, is SQTIHQWPATLVQPVGSPLSLECTVEGTSNPNLYWYRQAAGRGLQLLFYSVGIGQISSEVPQNLSASRPQDRQFILSSKKLLLSDSGFYLCAWSGGSGRYNEQFFGPGTRLTVL.

By proportion, this clone is large (0.1 to 1%). V usage is TRBV19 and J usage is TRBJ1-1; 8 bases match TRBD1. The CDR3 is made up of 15 amino acids. The junction had 6 bases not matched to a gene; V was cut back by 6 bases and J by 0 bases. In germline, CDR1 is LNHDA, CDR2 SQIVND (reference sequence). Written as DNA, the CDR3 is TGTGCCAGTAGGGACAGGGTGGGTCTGAACACTGAAGCTTTCTTT. Translating gives CASRDRVGLNTEAFF.

About this clone itself: Other DNA sequences in the sample encode the same CDR3. The J gene is TRBJ2-3, the V gene TRBV18, with unresolved D. The V gene lost 3 bases and the J gene lost 5 bases, with 6 bases spanning the gap. The V gene's germline CDR1 is KGHSH and CDR2 LQKENI. The CDR3 consists of 12 residues. DNA for the CDR3: TGTGCCAGCTCACCCAAGGGAGATACGCAGTATTTT. It yields the protein CASSPKGDTQYF.

This clone was seen more than once but under ten times. The chain has TRBV9 and TRBJ2-1; 10 nucleotides agree with TRBD2. Trimming at V came to 4 bases and at J to 15 bases, leaving 10 bases not matched to a gene. Germline V gene sequence: CDR1 SGDLS, CDR2 YYNGEE. CDR3 length: 13 residues. CDR3 amino acids: CASSSTLAGEWFF. CDR3 in DNA: TGTGCCAGCAGCTCGACTCTAGCGGGAGAATGGTTCTTC.

This clone was counted only a few times. The V and J genes are TRBV4-3 and TRBJ1-1; no clear D. The CDR3 has 17 amino acids. CDR1 LGHNA and CDR2 YSLEER come from the germline V gene. V lost 0 bases, J lost 1 base, and 15 bases lay in between. CDR3 coding DNA: TGCGCCAGCAGCCAAGATAGGAGCACAAGTGGGAACACTGAAGCTTTCTTT. The encoded protein is CASSQDRSTSGNTEAFF.

The chain uses TRBV28 and TRBJ2-1; the match to TRBD1 covers 9 bases. The CDR3 consists of 14 residues. V lost 6 bases, J lost 5 bases, and 5 bases stayed unmatched. Germline V gene sequence: CDR1 MDHEN, CDR2 SYDVKM. In DNA, the CDR3 is TGTGCCAGCAGGGGACAGGGCCTCGACAATGAGCAGTTCTTC. Translation gives CASRGQGLDNEQFF.